These 4 T cell receptor beta chains share one sample of origin, sequenced in a study of T-cell reconstitution after alpha-beta-depleted transplantation in children. Using unique molecular identifiers, the investigators prepared the TCRbeta library. Each CDR3 protein gets one entry after TCRdb re-called the PCR reads with MiXCR. Of over 400,000 distinct CDR3 sequences listed, roughly an eighth are singletons. The sample consisted of PBMCs from the stem cell graft donor, taken from the stem cell graft. These receptors were collected from a human donor who donated a stem cell graft to a child with combined immunodeficiency.

This clonotype was recorded many times. This sequence joins TRBV10-1 and TRBJ2-7; D could derive from TRBD1 or TRBD2 (6 bases each). Germline CDR1 and CDR2: WNHNN and SYGVQD (reference sequence). The ends were cut back, 10 bases at V and 3 bases at J, with 25 bases in the middle. This CDR3 is 16 amino acids long. The CDR3 reads CATPRRGKRLVYEQYF. DNA for the CDR3: TGCGCCACTCCTAGGAGGGGGAAGAGGCTAGTCTACGAGCAGTACTTC.

The rearrangement uses TRBV12-3 or TRBV12-4 and TRBJ2-7; D is uncertain. The V end was cut by 3 bases, the J end by 0 bases, with 9 bases between. The CDR3 totals 14 residues. CDR3 loop: CASSFSISSYEQYF. CDR3 bases: TGTGCCAGCAGTTTCAGTATTAGCTCCTACGAGCAGTACTTC.

V gene TRBV7-9 combines with J gene TRBJ1-4; no clear D. Trimming took 2 bases from V and 5 from J, leaving 15 bases between them. CDR1 and CDR2 from the germline V gene are SEHNR and FQNEAQ (reference sequence). This CDR3 is built from 16 residues. CDR3 in DNA: TGTGCCAGCAGCTTAAGCCCTCTGGGCAGGAATGAAAAACTGTTTTTT. Its translation: CASSLSPLGRNEKLFF.

This clonotype was seen a handful of times. The chain combines TRBV5-1 with TRBJ2-5, with D perhaps matching TRBD1 (5 bases). The CDR3 covers 12 residues. Germline assignment: CDR1 SGHRS and CDR2 YFSETQ. The germline V and J ends were trimmed by 4 bases and 5 bases, with 9 bases remaining between them. CDR3 residues: CASSTQAETQYF. CDR3 bases: TGCGCCAGCAGCACACAGGCGGAGACCCAGTACTTC.